The rows below give T cell receptor beta chains drawn from one sample of a study of STAT5B mutations in CD4+ large granular lymphocyte leukemia. TCRdb keeps only in-frame clones here, not all; method: immunoSEQ multiplex PCR. The table records tens of thousands of clones, 74% of them present only once. Specimen: CD4+ T cells from blood buffy coats. Receptors were obtained from a human donor in good health. CDR3s include the opening cysteine and the closing phenylalanine or tryptophan. D genes are given only for firm matches. Part of the rows lack a size; the others show once, few, many or a class for expanded clones.

TRBJ1-2 TRBV5-1 - - TGCGCCAGCAGCGGGACATTGGACTATGGCTACACCTTC CASSGTLDYGYTF
TRBJ1-5 TRBV15 - - TGTGCCACCAGCAGAGACCAACAGCCCCAGCATTTT CATSRDQQPQHF
TRBJ1-5 TRBV6-6 - TRBD1 TGTGCCAGCAGTCGGACAGGTCTTAGCAATCAGCCCCAGCATTTT CASSRTGLSNQPQHF
TRBJ1-2 TRBV4-3 - - TGCGCCAGCAGCCAAGGGGTTGCGGCAGCTAACTATGGCTACACCTTC CASSQGVAAANYGYTF
TRBJ1-1 TRBV4-1 - - TGCGCCAGCAGCCAAGTGACCGGGAAAGCTTTCTTT CASSQVTGKAFF
TRBJ2-5 TRBV7-9 - - TGTGCCAGCAGCTTAGGCGGACAAGAGACCCAGTACTTC CASSLGGQETQYF
TRBJ2-3 TRBV2 - - TGTGCCAGCACGGCTCGGGGAAGCACAGATACGCAGTATTTT CASTARGSTDTQYF
TRBJ1-5 TRBV18 - - TGTGCCAGCTCATCTCGGACGGCAAATAGCAATCAGCCCCAGCATTTT CASSSRTANSNQPQHF
TRBJ2-1 TRBV18 - - TGTGCCAGCTCACCATTTGTGAGCTCCTACAATGAGCAGTTCTTC CASSPFVSSYNEQFF
TRBJ2-1 TRBV7-3 - TRBD1 TGTGCCAGCAGCTCCGGGACAGGGTCTTACAATGAGCAGTTCTTC CASSSGTGSYNEQFF
TRBJ1-5 TRBV4-1 - TRBD1 TGCGCCAGCAGCAAGGGGGCAAGCAATCAGCCCCAGCATTTT CASSKGASNQPQHF
TRBJ2-1 TRBV25-1 - - TGTGCCAGCAGTGAATATCCGGGAGATCTCTACAATGAGCAGTTCTTC CASSEYPGDLYNEQFF
TRBJ2-2 TRBV6-5 - - TGTGCCAGCGCCGAAACGGGGAACACCGGGGAGCTGTTTTTT CASAETGNTGELFF
TRBJ1-1 TRBV7-9 - - TGTGCCAGCAGCTCTCCCCCAGAGAACACTGAAGCTTTCTTT CASSSPPENTEAFF
TRBJ1-3 TRBV9 few - TGTGCCAGCAGCCCCCGGCCGCCGGGATTCTCTGGAAACACCATATATTTT CASSPRPPGFSGNTIYF
TRBJ1-2 TRBV14 - TRBD1 TGTGCCAGCAGCCAAGGTGTCGGGACAGGGGGCTATGGCTACACCTTC CASSQGVGTGGYGYTF
TRBJ1-1 TRBV2 few - TGTGCCACCGGGGGGGACACTGAAGCTTTCTTT CATGGDTEAFF
TRBJ2-1 TRBV4-1 - TRBD2 TGCGCCAGCAGCCACGCGGGAGGGATATACAATGAGCAGTTCTTC CASSHAGGIYNEQFF
TRBJ2-1 TRBV29-1 - TRBD2 TGCAGCGTCGCCTACGGACTAGCGGGAGCTGAGCAGTTCTTC CSVAYGLAGAEQFF
TRBJ2-5 TRBV6-1 - TRBD1 TGTGCCAGCAGTGAAGTGGGACAGATTCGGGAGACCCAGTACTTC CASSEVGQIRETQYF
TRBJ2-1 TRBV11-2 few - TGTGCCAGCAGCTTATTGGGCCCGGACGGGTACAATGAGCAGTTCTTC CASSLLGPDGYNEQFF
TRBJ2-5 TRBV6-5 - - TGTGCCAGCACTCCGGAACTAGCTTCAGAGACCCAGTACTTC CASTPELASETQYF
TRBJ2-3 TRBV7-9 - TRBD1 TGTGCCAGCAGCTTAAGCCAGGGGGCGCCAGATACGCAGTATTTT CASSLSQGAPDTQYF
TRBJ1-4 TRBV9 few TRBD1 TGTGCCAGCAGCTCGCGACAGGGGGGAAGGGAAAAACTGTTTTTT CASSSRQGGREKLFF
TRBJ2-3 TRBV11-2 once - TGTGCCAGCAGCGTTCGGGGAACATCAGATACGCAGTATTTT CASSVRGTSDTQYF
TRBJ2-1 TRBV5-1 once TRBD1 TGCGCCAGCAGCTGGGGTCCCGGGACAGGGACTGCCTACAATGAGCAGTTCTTC CASSWGPGTGTAYNEQFF
TRBJ2-5 TRBV11-2 - TRBD1 TGTGCCAGCAGCTCCGCTACAGGGGGAGGAGAGACCCAGTACTTC CASSSATGGGETQYF
TRBJ2-1 TRBV11-3 - - TGTGCCAGCAGCTTAGGGGCCTACAATGAGCAGTTCTTC CASSLGAYNEQFF
TRBJ2-1 TRBV28 - TRBD2 TGTGCCAGCAGTTTATGGACACCTGGGACTAGCGGGACCTACAATGAGCAGTTCTTC CASSLWTPGTSGTYNEQFF
TRBJ2-6 TRBV5-1 once - TGCGCCAGCAGCTTGGACATTAGCTCTGGGGCCAACGTCCTGACTTTC CASSLDISSGANVLTF
TRBJ2-5 TRBV5-6 - - TGTGCCAGCAGCTTTAGCGGGACAGCCTGGGAGACCCAGTACTTC CASSFSGTAWETQYF